This note documents a single TCR beta chain sequence. Its antigen is not known. Relative to the germline gene, one junction end is altered; a read error may explain this. Patients had received no treatment of any kind before thyroid surgery. The germline V gene encodes CDR1 SGHRS and CDR2 YFSETQ. This CDR3 has 15 amino acids. The data were taken from a study of metastatic and nonmetastatic thyroid tumors. Looking at the study overall: A comparison of repertoires was made across blood and tumor or nodule tissue from malignant and benign thyroid patients.

Study-wide results and caveats: Versus benign nodules, malignant thyroid tumors reportedly had significantly higher TCR beta diversity, in blood and tumor.

Authors' processing steps: Clinicopathological groups of papillary thyroid cancer showed CDR3 differences that were used to build a distant-metastasis classifier. MiXCR reprocessed the PCR reads for TCRdb. These V and J calls are TCRdb output, not the study's own analysis. Altogether over 25,000 clones are present, more than 12% being singletons, with the ten largest covering 3.3%. The receptor's source is a female donor with papillary thyroid cancer or a benign thyroid nodule (not recorded which). Some clones in this sample may be carry-over from other donors' samples. The chain carries TRBV5-1 and TRBJ2-2, with D perhaps TRBD1 or TRBD2 (5 bases each). The specimen was blood. The CDR3 loop reads CASSLDGAYTGELLF. Written as DNA, the CDR3 is TGCGCCAGCAGCTTGGACGGGGCCTACACCGGTGAGCTGCTTTTT.